This T cell receptor beta chain was observed in a study of T cell changes during pregnancy in multiple sclerosis (dated by TCRdb to the late 2010s). Turning to the overall study: The study looked at changes in the T cell repertoire across pregnancy in women with multiple sclerosis.

This clone appeared once. Its cognate antigen has yet to be identified. Per-nucleotide qualities are absent, and no much larger clonotype sits a single base away. V loses 2 bases at its end and J loses 5 bases; junction bases beyond the gene matches: 7. Taken from the germline V gene, the CDR1 and CDR2 loops are MNHNS and SASEGT. Including cysteine and phenylalanine, the CDR3 has 15 amino acids. The sequence is cut down to CDR3 DNA, 45 bases in frame from base 1. The library was prepared using the immunoSEQ multiplex PCR assay. What TCRdb holds here is the immuneACCESS table cut down to in-frame rearrangements. Part of the clones is not present; checked against another copy, under half of the missing clones reflect an unresolved V gene, and the others are unexplained. Counted in this sample were nearly 80,000 clones; around nine tenths of them appeared once. The biggest ten clones account for around 0.2% of the sample.

The sequence is built from TRBV6-1 and TRBJ2-7, with 9 bases matching TRBD2. The sequence came from a female donor with multiple sclerosis, enrolled in a pregnancy study. Sequences were derived from CD4+ T cells from peripheral blood mononuclear cells, sampled before pregnancy. DNA sequence: TGTGCCAGCAGTGAAATGGGCGGGAGGGCCAACGAGCAGTACTTC. It encodes CASSEMGGRANEQYF.